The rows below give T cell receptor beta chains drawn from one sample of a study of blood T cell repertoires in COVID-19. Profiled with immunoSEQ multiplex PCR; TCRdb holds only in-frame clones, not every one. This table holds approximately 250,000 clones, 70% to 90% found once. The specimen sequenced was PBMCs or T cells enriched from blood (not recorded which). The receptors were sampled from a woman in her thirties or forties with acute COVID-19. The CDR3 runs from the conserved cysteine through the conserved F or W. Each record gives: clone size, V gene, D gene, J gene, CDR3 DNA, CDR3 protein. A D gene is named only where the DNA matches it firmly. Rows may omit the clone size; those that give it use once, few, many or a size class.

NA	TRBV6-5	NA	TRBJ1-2	TGTGCCAGCAGTTTGGACTCCTATGGCTACACCTTC	CASSLDSYGYTF
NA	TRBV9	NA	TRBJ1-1	TGTGCCAGCAGCCTTGTGAGGGTGGCAGATCACGGGGTCCCTGAAGCTTTCTTT	CASSLVRVADHGVPEAFF
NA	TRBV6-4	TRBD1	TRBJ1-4	TGTGCCAGCAGGAAGAACAGGGGCATCGGTGAAAAACTGTTTTTT	CASRKNRGIGEKLFF
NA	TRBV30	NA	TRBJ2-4	TGTGCCTGGAGTGTAAACGGAGGGGACATTCAGTACTTC	CAWSVNGGDIQYF
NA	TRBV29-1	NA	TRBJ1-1	TGCAGCGTTGAGCCGGACAAGAACACTGAAGCTTTCTTT	CSVEPDKNTEAFF
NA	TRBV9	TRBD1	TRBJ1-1	TGTGCCAGCAGCGTCCTCGGGACAGGGGGCACTGAAGCTTTCTTT	CASSVLGTGGTEAFF
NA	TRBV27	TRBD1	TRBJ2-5	TGTGCCAGCAGTTTAGGGACAGGGGGCTGGGAGACCCAGTACTTC	CASSLGTGGWETQYF
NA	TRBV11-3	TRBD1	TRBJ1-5	TGTGCCAGCAGCTCCGGACAGGGAAGCAATCAGCCCCAGCATTTT	CASSSGQGSNQPQHF
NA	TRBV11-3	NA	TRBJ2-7	TGTGCCAGCAGCCCTAGTTCCCGCAGCGAGCAGTACTTC	CASSPSSRSEQYF
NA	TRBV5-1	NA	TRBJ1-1	TGCGCCAGCAGCTTACAGGGCATTAACACTGAAGCTTTCTTT	CASSLQGINTEAFF
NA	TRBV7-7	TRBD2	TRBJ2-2	TGTGCTAGCAGCTTAGTAGCGGGAGCGGGCACCGGGGAGCTGTTTTTT	CASSLVAGAGTGELFF
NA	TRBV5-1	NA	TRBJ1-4	TGCGCCAGCAGCCTATCGACAACAACTAATGAAAAACTGTTTTTT	CASSLSTTTNEKLFF
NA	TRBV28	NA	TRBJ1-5	TGTGCCAGCACTAGGCAAAATCAGCCCCAGCATTTT	CASTRQNQPQHF
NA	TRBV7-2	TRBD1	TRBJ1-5	TGTGCCAGCAGCTACGGGACAGGGGGATTTCAGCCCCAGCATTTT	CASSYGTGGFQPQHF
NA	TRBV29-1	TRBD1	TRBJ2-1	TGCAGCGTTTCAGGGGGAAGCTCCTACAATGAGCAGTTCTTC	CSVSGGSSYNEQFF
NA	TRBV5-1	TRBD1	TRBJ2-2	TGCGCCAGCAGCTTGCGGATCTCAGGACAGGGGATCGGCGGGGAGCTGTTTTTT	CASSLRISGQGIGGELFF
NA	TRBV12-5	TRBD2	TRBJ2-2	TGTGCTAGTGGTTTGGTAACCCTGCCTGGGCTAGCGGGAGGTAGAAACACCGGGGAGCTGTTTTTT	CASGLVTLPGLAGGRNTGELFF
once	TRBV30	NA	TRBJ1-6	TGTGCCTGGAGTGGGACCGGGACACTCAATTCACCCCTCCACTTT	CAWSGTGTLNSPLHF
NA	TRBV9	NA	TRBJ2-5	TGTGCCAGCAGCGTAGGGGGACAAAGTATCGAGACCCAGTACTTC	CASSVGGQSIETQYF
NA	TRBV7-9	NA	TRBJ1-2	TGTGCCAGCAGCTTAGCTGGCGGAACCTATGGCTACACCTTC	CASSLAGGTYGYTF
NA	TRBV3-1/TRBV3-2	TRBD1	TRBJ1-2	TGTGCCAGCAGTCCTGACAGGGCGGGGTATGGCTACACCTTC	CASSPDRAGYGYTF
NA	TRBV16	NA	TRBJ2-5	TGTGCCAGCAGCCGAACCAGGGAGACCCAGTACTTC	CASSRTRETQYF
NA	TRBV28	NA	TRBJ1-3	TGTGCCAGCAGCTCAGGGTCTGGAAACACCATATATTTT	CASSSGSGNTIYF
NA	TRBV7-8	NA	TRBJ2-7	TGTGCCAGCAGCTTAGGAACAGTAAATTACGAGCAGTACTTC	CASSLGTVNYEQYF
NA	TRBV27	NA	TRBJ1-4	TGTGCCAGTACGAATGCGGGGAATGAAAAACTGTTTTTT	CASTNAGNEKLFF
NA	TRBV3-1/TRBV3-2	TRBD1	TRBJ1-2	TGTGCCAGCAGCCAAGGGAAGGGGGCTGGAGGCTACACCTTC	CASSQGKGAGGYTF
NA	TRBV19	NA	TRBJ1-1	TGTGCCAGTAGTATAGATCTGCATCTGGGGGGGAACACTGAAGCTTTCTTT	CASSIDLHLGGNTEAFF
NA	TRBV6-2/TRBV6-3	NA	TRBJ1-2	TGTGCCAGCAGTTACTCGGGCAAAAACTACACCTTC	CASSYSGKNYTF
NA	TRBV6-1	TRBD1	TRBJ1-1	TGTGCCAGCAGTGACAGGGGGCTTGGGACTGAAGCTTTCTTT	CASSDRGLGTEAFF
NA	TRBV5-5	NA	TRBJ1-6	TGTGCCAGCAGCTTGGGGAACAGGGTCAATAATTCACCCCTCCACTTT	CASSLGNRVNNSPLHF
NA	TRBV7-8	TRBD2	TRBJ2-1	TGTGCCAGCAGACCGGGACTAGCGGAGCACAATGAGCAGTTCTTC	CASRPGLAEHNEQFF
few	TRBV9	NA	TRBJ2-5	TGTGCCAGCAGCGGGACTGCGGCACCCCGAGGGGAGACCCAGTACTTC	CASSGTAAPRGETQYF
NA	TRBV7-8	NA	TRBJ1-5	TGTGCCAGCAGCCTAAGCAATCAGCCCCAGCATTTT	CASSLSNQPQHF
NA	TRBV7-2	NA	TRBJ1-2	TGTGCCAGCAGCTTAGTGGCAGGGAATGGCTACACCTTC	CASSLVAGNGYTF
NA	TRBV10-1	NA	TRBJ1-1	TGCGCCAGCACCCCGTGGCGGGGGACCCATGTCGGTGAAGCTTTCTTT	CASTPWRGTHVGEAFF
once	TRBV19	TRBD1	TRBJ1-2	TGTGCCAGTAGTGCCATTGGGACAGGGGAACTCTATGGCTACACCTTC	CASSAIGTGELYGYTF
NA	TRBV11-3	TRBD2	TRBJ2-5	TGTGCCAGCAGCCTGACTAGCGCCCAAGAGACCCAGTACTTC	CASSLTSAQETQYF
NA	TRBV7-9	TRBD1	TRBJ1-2	TGTGCCAGCAGCCCGTCGACAGGGATTGGCTACACCTTC	CASSPSTGIGYTF
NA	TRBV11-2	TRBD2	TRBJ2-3	TGTGCCAGCAGCTTCGGACTAGCGGGAGGCTACACAGATACGCAGTATTTT	CASSFGLAGGYTDTQYF
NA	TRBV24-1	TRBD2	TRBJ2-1	TGTGCCACCAGTGATTTATATAGCGGGACGGATGAGCAGTTCTTC	CATSDLYSGTDEQFF
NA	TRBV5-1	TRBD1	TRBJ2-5	TGCGCCAGCAGCCCGACTACGGGACAGCTACAAGAGACCCAGTACTTC	CASSPTTGQLQETQYF
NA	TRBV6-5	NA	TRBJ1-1	TGTGCCAGCAGTTACTCGGGAGTCACTGAAGCTTTCTTT	CASSYSGVTEAFF
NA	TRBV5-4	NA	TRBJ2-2	TGTGCCAGCAGCGCCTGGGGGGATAACGGGGAGCTGTTTTTT	CASSAWGDNGELFF
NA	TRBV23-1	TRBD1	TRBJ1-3	TGCGCCAGCAGTCGCACAACAGGGGCTGGAAACACCATATATTTT	CASSRTTGAGNTIYF
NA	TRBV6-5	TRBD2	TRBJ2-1	TGTGCCAGCAGACGAAGCGGGAGCCCCTACAATGAGCAGTTCTTC	CASRRSGSPYNEQFF
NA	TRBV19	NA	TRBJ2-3	TGTGCCAGTAGTGGAATGTGGCGGTCGGTTACGCAGTATTTT	CASSGMWRSVTQYF
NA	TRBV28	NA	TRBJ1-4	TGTGCCAGCAGTCCCCCTGGAGAGGCTAATGAAAAACTGTTTTTT	CASSPPGEANEKLFF
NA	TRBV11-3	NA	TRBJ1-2	TGTGCCAGCAGCTTAATGGCCGGGGAGAATGGCTACACCTTC	CASSLMAGENGYTF